Listed below are T cell receptor beta chains from one sample, sequenced in a study of blood T cells in healthy people across ages. TCRdb reanalysed the 5' RACE reads using MiXCR and keeps one entry per CDR3 protein. The sample yields over 1,300,000 distinct CDR3 sequences, roughly 59% seen once. Sequenced sample: blood. The receptors were sampled from a man aged 18 to 29 in good health. The CDR3 runs from the conserved cysteine through the conserved F or W. Fields, in order: CDR3 DNA, CDR3 protein, clone size, D gene, V gene, J gene. A D gene is named only where the DNA matches it firmly. Size values are once, few and many counts, or a class for expanded clones, and some rows have none.

DNA: TGTGCCAGCTCTGAGACCGGGACCACCAACAATGAGCAGTTCTTC
CDR3: CASSETGTTNNEQFF
size: few
D: -
V: TRBV2
J: TRBJ2-1

DNA: TGTGCCAGCAGCTTAGATCCCCCGGGTACGACAGATACGCAGTATTTT
CDR3: CASSLDPPGTTDTQYF
size: -
D: -
V: TRBV11-2
J: TRBJ2-3

DNA: TGTGCCAGCAGGCACCGCCGGGGACAGAACTACAATGAGCAGTTCTTC
CDR3: CASRHRRGQNYNEQFF
size: -
D: TRBD1
V: TRBV7-2
J: TRBJ2-1

DNA: TGTGCCAGCAGCCAACTAGCGGGAGTAGTCTACGAGCAGTACTTC
CDR3: CASSQLAGVVYEQYF
size: few
D: TRBD2
V: TRBV14
J: TRBJ2-7

DNA: TGTGCCAGCAGTCATCAGGGGGGCCTCTCATCGGGGGCCAACGTCCTGACTTTC
CDR3: CASSHQGGLSSGANVLTF
size: -
D: -
V: TRBV27
J: TRBJ2-6

DNA: TGTGCCAGCAGCGGGAAGGTGCTTAATACGCAGTATTTT
CDR3: CASSGKVLNTQYF
size: -
D: -
V: TRBV7-9
J: TRBJ2-3

DNA: TGTGCCAGCAGCAAGACTAGCGTCGGGACCCAGTACTTC
CDR3: CASSKTSVGTQYF
size: -
D: TRBD2
V: TRBV11-1
J: TRBJ2-5

DNA: TGCAGTGCTAGGGACAGGGGATCCCCAAATCAGCCCCAGCATTTT
CDR3: CSARDRGSPNQPQHF
size: few
D: TRBD1
V: TRBV20-1
J: TRBJ1-5

DNA: TGCAGCGTTGAAAGGGGGACAGGGCCGAGCTACGAGCAGTACTTC
CDR3: CSVERGTGPSYEQYF
size: once
D: TRBD1
V: TRBV29-1
J: TRBJ2-7

DNA: TGTGCCAGCAGCCCAGGACAGGGGGCGTATTCACCCCTCCACTTT
CDR3: CASSPGQGAYSPLHF
size: -
D: TRBD1
V: TRBV7-9
J: TRBJ1-6

DNA: TGTGCCAGCAGCCACTTACTAGCGGGGGAAGCTGAGGAGACCCAGTACTTC
CDR3: CASSHLLAGEAEETQYF
size: -
D: TRBD2
V: TRBV4-2
J: TRBJ2-5

DNA: TGTGCCAGCAGCTTAACGGGATCACTAGCCAAAAACATTCAGTACTTC
CDR3: CASSLTGSLAKNIQYF
size: -
D: -
V: TRBV7-2
J: TRBJ2-4

DNA: TGTGCCAGCAGGCCGCCGGGACTAGCGTATTACAATGAGCAGTTCTTC
CDR3: CASRPPGLAYYNEQFF
size: -
D: TRBD2
V: TRBV6-5
J: TRBJ2-1

DNA: TGCGCCAGCAGTTGGACAGGGGAAGACGAAAAACTGTTTTTT
CDR3: CASSWTGEDEKLFF
size: -
D: TRBD1
V: TRBV4-1
J: TRBJ1-4

DNA: TGTGCCAGCAGCTTTAGGATGACCTACAATGAGCAGTTCTTC
CDR3: CASSFRMTYNEQFF
size: few
D: -
V: TRBV7-2
J: TRBJ2-1

DNA: TGCGCCAGCAGCCAAGTGACTAGCGGGGGGGCGGTCCCCTACAATGAGCAGTTCTTC
CDR3: CASSQVTSGGAVPYNEQFF
size: -
D: TRBD2
V: TRBV4-1
J: TRBJ2-1

DNA: TGTGCCAGCAGTCCGCGAGTCGGGGGTACCTACGAGCAGTACTTC
CDR3: CASSPRVGGTYEQYF
size: -
D: -
V: TRBV28
J: TRBJ2-7

DNA: TGTGCCAGCACCCTCCCCCAAAATCAGCCCCAGCATTTT
CDR3: CASTLPQNQPQHF
size: few
D: -
V: TRBV6-6
J: TRBJ1-5

DNA: TGCGCCAGCAGCCCTCGAGACCGTCATAACCCCTTCTACGAGCAGTACTTC
CDR3: CASSPRDRHNPFYEQYF
size: -
D: -
V: TRBV4-3
J: TRBJ2-7

DNA: TGTGCCAGCAGCCAAGATCGGGAGCATGGAACCTACGAGCAGTACTTC
CDR3: CASSQDREHGTYEQYF
size: many
D: -
V: TRBV4-2
J: TRBJ2-7

DNA: TGCGCCAGCAGCCAAGATCTAGATTCGGAGCCCCCCTACGAGCAGTACTTC
CDR3: CASSQDLDSEPPYEQYF
size: -
D: -
V: TRBV4-3
J: TRBJ2-7

DNA: TGTGCCAGCAGTTTAAGGCCTGGGTTACCGGGACTTTACACAGATACGCAGTATTTT
CDR3: CASSLRPGLPGLYTDTQYF
size: -
D: -
V: TRBV27
J: TRBJ2-3

DNA: TGCAGTGCTCCTGTAAATATAGCGGGAGATACGCAGTATTTT
CDR3: CSAPVNIAGDTQYF
size: -
D: TRBD2
V: TRBV20-1
J: TRBJ2-3

DNA: TGTGCCACCCAAGGACAGGCCTCTTCCTCCTACGAGCAGTACTTC
CDR3: CATQGQASSSYEQYF
size: -
D: TRBD1
V: TRBV6-6
J: TRBJ2-7

DNA: TGTGCCACCAGCAGAGATGCTAGCCCTTACAATGAGCAGTTCTTC
CDR3: CATSRDASPYNEQFF
size: few
D: -
V: TRBV15
J: TRBJ2-1

DNA: TGTGCCAGCGTACAGTGGGGACTAGCGGGCCGCTACGAGCAGTACTTC
CDR3: CASVQWGLAGRYEQYF
size: -
D: TRBD2
V: TRBV27
J: TRBJ2-7

DNA: TGTGCCAGCAGCCAAAAGCCGACAGACTCCTACGAGCAGTACTTC
CDR3: CASSQKPTDSYEQYF
size: few
D: -
V: TRBV4-2
J: TRBJ2-7

DNA: TGTGCCAGCAGCTTGGTGAATGATGGCTACACCTTC
CDR3: CASSLVNDGYTF
size: few
D: -
V: TRBV7-9
J: TRBJ1-2

DNA: TGTGCCAGCAGCTCCCATGCCCGGGACGGGCTTAATTCACCCCTCCACTTT
CDR3: CASSSHARDGLNSPLHF
size: few
D: -
V: TRBV11-2
J: TRBJ1-6

DNA: TGCAGTGCAGCCCGATCAGGGGGACGCTACACAGATACGCAGTATTTT
CDR3: CSAARSGGRYTDTQYF
size: -
D: TRBD1
V: TRBV20-1
J: TRBJ2-3

DNA: TGTGCCAGCAGACCCTTAGTCCCGTTCTATGGCTACACCTTC
CDR3: CASRPLVPFYGYTF
size: few
D: -
V: TRBV12-3/TRBV12-4
J: TRBJ1-2